This TCR beta chain was identified during a study of preoperative IRX-2 immunotherapy in early breast cancer. Treatment given: preoperative locoregional IRX-2 cytokine immunotherapy. Samples came from a phase Ib trial of preoperative locoregional IRX-2 cytokine immunotherapy. Sequencing used immunoSEQ multiplex PCR; TCRdb keeps in-frame clones, though not all of them. The data show 4,000 or so clones, about two thirds seen once. This CDR3 has 13 amino acids. V shed 4 bases and J 7 bases; nucleotides not matched to a gene: 3. Germline V CDR1 and CDR2: LNHDA, SQIVND (reference sequence). The source material was tumor tissue, sampled after IRX-2 immunotherapy. V and J are TRBV19 and TRBJ2-1; 8 bases map to TRBD1. The TCR was taken from a human donor with breast cancer. CDR3 nucleotide sequence: TGTGCCAGTAGTAGCGACAGGGGTAATGAGCAGTTCTTC. It yields the protein CASSSDRGNEQFF.